This T cell receptor (beta chain) was sequenced in a study of blood T cell repertoires in COVID-19. The protocol was immunoSEQ multiplex PCR, while the TCRdb copy is restricted to in-frame clones and leaves out a portion. Of roughly 220,000 clones listed, 70% to 90% are singletons. Recruitment covered about two dozen US areas and drew participants whose ages spanned about 18 to 100 years. Participant-given clinical history determined each cohort assignment. V shed 7 bases, J shed 4 bases, and the junction held 11 bases outside the gene matches. The CDR3 sequence is 16 residues long. The germline CDR1 and CDR2 sequences are MNHEY and SMNVEV (reference sequence).

Sequencing was performed on PBMCs or T cells enriched from blood (not recorded which). The receptor was derived from a woman between 50 and 59 years old with acute COVID-19. The chain carries TRBV27 and TRBJ2-1, with TRBD2 matching over 9 bases. For the CDR3, the DNA is TGTGCCAGCACTCTCTTTGCGGGAGGGAGGTACAATGAGCAGTTCTTC. Amino acids: CASTLFAGGRYNEQFF.